The T cell receptor beta chain described here comes from a study of T cell repertoires in cytomegalovirus infection. Turning to the study itself: Indications of both CMV infection and matching HLA type were provided by public TCR beta signatures.

Points on this clonotype: Its antigen remains unknown.

TCRdb ran MiXCR on the reads and lists one entry per CDR3 protein. The table lists about 68,000 distinct CDR3 sequences, approximately 22% of them singletons. The receptor comes from a human donor in good health (CMV status not recorded). Some clones in this sample may be carry-over from other donors' samples. Sequencing used PBMCs, sequenced either directly or after in vitro stimulation (not recorded which).

The CDR3 DNA reads TGTGCCAGCAGCACGACAGGGAGGACTGAAGCTTTCTTT. It yields the protein CASSTTGRTEAFF. The rearrangement uses TRBV7-2 and TRBJ1-1, with 7 bases that match TRBD1. Germline V gives CDR1 SGHTA, CDR2 FQGNSA. V dropped 5 bases and J dropped 5; count of bases not matched to a gene: 5. The CDR3 runs to 13 residues.